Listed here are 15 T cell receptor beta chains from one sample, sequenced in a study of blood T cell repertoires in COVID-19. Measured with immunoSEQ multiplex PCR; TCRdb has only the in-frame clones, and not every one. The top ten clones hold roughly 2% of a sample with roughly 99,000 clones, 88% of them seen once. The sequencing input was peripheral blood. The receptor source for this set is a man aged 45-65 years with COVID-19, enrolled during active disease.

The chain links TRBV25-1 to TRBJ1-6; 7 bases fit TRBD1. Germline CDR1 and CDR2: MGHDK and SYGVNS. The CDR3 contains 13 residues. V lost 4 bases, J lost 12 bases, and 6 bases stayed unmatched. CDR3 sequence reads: CASSARQGEPLHF. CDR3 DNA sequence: TGTGCCAGCAGTGCCAGACAGGGCGAACCCCTCCACTTT.

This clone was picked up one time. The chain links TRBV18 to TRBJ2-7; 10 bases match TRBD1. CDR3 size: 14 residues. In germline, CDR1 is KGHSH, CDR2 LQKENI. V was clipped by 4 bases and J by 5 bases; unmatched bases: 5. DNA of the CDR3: TGTGCCAGCTCACTATTAGGACAGGGGGACGAGCAGTACTTC. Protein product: CASSLLGQGDEQYF. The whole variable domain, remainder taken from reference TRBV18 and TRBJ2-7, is NAGVMQNPRHLVRRRGQEARLRCSPMKGHSHVYWYRQLPEEGLKFMVYLQKENIIDESGMPKERFSAEFPKEGPSILRIQQVVRGDSAAYFCASSLLGQGDEQYFGPGTRLTVT.

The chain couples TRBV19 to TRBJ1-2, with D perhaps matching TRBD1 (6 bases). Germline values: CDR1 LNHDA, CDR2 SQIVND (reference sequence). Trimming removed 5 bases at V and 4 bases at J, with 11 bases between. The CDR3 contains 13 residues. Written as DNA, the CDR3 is TGTGCCAGTAGTGGCAGGGGCGGCTATGGCTACACCTTC. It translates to CASSGRGGYGYTF.

The CDR3 reads CASSLGGQATSYEQYF. The DNA for the CDR3 is TGTGCCAGCAGCTTAGGAGGACAGGCCACCTCCTACGAGCAGTACTTC. The V and J genes are TRBV7-9 and TRBJ2-7, with 7 nucleotides matching TRBD1. The CDR3 contains 16 residues. J lost 0 bases, V lost 1 base, and 6 bases had no gene match. Germline-derived CDR1 and CDR2 are SEHNR and FQNEAQ (reference sequence).

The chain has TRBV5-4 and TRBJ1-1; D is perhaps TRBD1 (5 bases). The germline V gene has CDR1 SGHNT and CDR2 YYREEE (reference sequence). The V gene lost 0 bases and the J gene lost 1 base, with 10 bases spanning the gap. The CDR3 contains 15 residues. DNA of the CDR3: TGTGCCAGCAGCTTGGGGACACCGGGGAACACTGAAGCTTTCTTT. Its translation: CASSLGTPGNTEAFF.

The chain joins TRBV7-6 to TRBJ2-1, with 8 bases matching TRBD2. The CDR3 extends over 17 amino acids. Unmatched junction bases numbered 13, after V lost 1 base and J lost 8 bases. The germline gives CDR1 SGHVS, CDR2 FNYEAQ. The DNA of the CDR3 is TGTGCCAGCAGCTTAGTATGGCGGGGGGCCGATTACGATGAGCAGTTCTTC. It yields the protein CASSLVWRGADYDEQFF. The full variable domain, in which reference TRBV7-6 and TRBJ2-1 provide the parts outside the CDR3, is GAGVSQSPRYKVTKRGQDVALRCDPISGHVSLYWYRQALGQGPEFLTYFNYEAQQDKSGLPNDRFSAERPEGSISTLTIQRTEQRDSAMYRCASSLVWRGADYDEQFFGPGTRLTVL.

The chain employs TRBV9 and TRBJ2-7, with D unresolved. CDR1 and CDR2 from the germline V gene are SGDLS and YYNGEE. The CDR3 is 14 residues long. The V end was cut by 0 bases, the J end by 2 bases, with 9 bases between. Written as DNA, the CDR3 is TGTGCCAGCAGCGTAGGTCCCGCGGCCTACGAGCAGTACTTC. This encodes CASSVGPAAYEQYF.

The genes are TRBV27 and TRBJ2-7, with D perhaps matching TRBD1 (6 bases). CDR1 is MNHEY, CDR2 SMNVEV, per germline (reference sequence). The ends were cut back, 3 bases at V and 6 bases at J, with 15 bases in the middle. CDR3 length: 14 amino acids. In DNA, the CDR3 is TGTGCCAGCAGTTTTAACAGGGCGATTCCCGAGCAGTACTTC. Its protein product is CASSFNRAIPEQYF.

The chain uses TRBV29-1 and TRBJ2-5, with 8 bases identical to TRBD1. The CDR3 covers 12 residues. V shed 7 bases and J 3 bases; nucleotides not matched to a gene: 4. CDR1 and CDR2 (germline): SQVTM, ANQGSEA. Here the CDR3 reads CSGGQGEETQYF. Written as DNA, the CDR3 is TGCAGCGGTGGACAGGGTGAAGAGACCCAGTACTTC.

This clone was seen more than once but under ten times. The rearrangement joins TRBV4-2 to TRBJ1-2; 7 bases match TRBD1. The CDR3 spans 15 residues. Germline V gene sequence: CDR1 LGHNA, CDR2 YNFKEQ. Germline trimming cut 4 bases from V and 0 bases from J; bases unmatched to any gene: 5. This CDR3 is CASSPDREANYGYTF. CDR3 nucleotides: TGTGCCAGCAGCCCCGACAGGGAAGCTAACTATGGCTACACCTTC.

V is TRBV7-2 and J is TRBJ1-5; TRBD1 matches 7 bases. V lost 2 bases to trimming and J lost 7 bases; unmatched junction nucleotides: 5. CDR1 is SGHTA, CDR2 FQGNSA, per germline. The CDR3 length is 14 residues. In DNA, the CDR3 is TGTGCCAGCAGCTTATCGGCAGGGGGACAGCCCCAGCATTTT. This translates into CASSLSAGGQPQHF.

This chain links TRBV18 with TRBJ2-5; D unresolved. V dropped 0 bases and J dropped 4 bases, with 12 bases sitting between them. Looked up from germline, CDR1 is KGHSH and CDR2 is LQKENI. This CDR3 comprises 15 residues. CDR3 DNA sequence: TGTGCCAGCTCACCACCTGTACGGCGGCGAGAGACCCAGTACTTC. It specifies CASSPPVRRRETQYF.

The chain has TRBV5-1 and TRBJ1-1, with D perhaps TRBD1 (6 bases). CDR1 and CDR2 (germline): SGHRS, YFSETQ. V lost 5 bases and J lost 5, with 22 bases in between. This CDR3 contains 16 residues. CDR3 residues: CASSGALGGEGTEAFF. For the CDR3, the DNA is TGCGCCAGCAGTGGGGCACTAGGGGGTGAGGGGACTGAAGCTTTCTTT.

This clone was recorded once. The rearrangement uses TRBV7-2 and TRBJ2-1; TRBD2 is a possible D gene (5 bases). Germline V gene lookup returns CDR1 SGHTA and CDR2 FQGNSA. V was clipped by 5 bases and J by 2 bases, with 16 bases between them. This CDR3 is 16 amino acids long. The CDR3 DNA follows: TGTGCCAGCAGCCCCGGCGTACTAGTCCCCTACAATGAGCAGTTCTTC. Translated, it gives CASSPGVLVPYNEQFF.

CDR3 DNA sequence: TGTGCTAGTGGTTCGGGACAGGGACCAGATACGCAGTATTTT. It specifies CASGSGQGPDTQYF. The chain joins TRBV12-5 to TRBJ2-3; 9 bases match TRBD1. Per germline, CDR1 LGHNT and CDR2 FRNRAP. V dropped 4 bases and J dropped 4; count of bases not matched to a gene: 3. This CDR3 has 14 residues.